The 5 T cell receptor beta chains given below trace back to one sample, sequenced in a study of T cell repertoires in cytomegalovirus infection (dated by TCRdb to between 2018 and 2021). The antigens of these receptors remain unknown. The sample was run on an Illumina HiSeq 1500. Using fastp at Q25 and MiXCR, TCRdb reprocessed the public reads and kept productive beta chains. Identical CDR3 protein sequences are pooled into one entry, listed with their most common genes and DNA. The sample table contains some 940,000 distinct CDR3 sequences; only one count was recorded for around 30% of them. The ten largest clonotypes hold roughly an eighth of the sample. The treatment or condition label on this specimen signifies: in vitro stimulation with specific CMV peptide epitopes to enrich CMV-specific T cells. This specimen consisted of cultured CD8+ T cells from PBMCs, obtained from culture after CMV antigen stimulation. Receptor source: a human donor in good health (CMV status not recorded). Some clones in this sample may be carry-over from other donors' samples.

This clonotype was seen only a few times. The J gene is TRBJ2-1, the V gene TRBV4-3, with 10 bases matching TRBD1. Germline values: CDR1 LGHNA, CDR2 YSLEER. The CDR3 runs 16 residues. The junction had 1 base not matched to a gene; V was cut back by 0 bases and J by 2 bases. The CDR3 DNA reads TGCGCCAGCAGCCAAGATGGACAGGGGGCCTACAATGAGCAGTTCTTC. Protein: CASSQDGQGAYNEQFF.

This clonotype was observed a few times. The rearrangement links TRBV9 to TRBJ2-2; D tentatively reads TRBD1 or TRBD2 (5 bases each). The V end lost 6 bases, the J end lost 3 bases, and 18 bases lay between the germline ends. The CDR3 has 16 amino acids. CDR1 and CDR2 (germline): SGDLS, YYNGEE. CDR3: CASNFEGLGHTGELFF. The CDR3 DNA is TGTGCCAGCAATTTTGAGGGGTTGGGACACACCGGGGAGCTGTTTTTT.

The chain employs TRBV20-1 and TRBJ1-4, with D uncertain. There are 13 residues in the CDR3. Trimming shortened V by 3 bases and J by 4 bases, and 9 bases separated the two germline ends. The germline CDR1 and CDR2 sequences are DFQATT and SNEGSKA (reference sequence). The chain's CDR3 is CSASLGYNEKLFF. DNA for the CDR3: TGCAGTGCTAGCCTCGGGTATAATGAAAAACTGTTTTTT.

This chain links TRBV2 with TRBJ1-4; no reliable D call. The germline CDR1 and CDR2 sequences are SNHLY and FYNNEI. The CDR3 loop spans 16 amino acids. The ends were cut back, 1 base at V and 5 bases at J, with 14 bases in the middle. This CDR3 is CASSEGGGGSNEKLFF. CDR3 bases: TGTGCCAGCAGTGAAGGAGGTGGTGGCTCAAATGAAAAACTGTTTTTT.

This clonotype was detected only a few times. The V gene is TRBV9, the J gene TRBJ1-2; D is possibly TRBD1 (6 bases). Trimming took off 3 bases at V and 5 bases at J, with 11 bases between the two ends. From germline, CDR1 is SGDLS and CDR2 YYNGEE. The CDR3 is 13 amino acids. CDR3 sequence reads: CASSETGPYGYTF. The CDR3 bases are TGTGCCAGCAGCGAGACAGGACCGTATGGCTACACCTTC.